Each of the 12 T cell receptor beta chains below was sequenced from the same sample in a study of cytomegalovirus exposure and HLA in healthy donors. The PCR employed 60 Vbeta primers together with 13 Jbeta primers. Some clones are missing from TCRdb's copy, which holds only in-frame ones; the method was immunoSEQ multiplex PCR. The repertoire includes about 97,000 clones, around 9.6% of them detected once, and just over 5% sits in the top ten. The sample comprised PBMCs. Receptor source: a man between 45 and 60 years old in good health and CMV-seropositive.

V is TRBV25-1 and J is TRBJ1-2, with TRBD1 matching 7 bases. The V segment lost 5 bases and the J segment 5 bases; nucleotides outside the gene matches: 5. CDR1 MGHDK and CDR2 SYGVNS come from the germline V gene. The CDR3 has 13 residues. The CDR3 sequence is CASSYQGGYGYTF. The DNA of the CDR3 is TGTGCCAGCAGTTACCAGGGGGGATATGGCTACACCTTC.

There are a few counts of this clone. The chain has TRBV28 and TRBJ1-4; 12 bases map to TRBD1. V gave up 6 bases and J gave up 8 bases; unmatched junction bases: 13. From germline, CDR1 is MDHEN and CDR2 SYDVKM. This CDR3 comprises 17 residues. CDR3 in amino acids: CASRVPGQGAQGEKLFF. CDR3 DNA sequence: TGTGCCAGCAGGGTACCGGGACAGGGGGCGCAAGGAGAAAAACTGTTTTTT.

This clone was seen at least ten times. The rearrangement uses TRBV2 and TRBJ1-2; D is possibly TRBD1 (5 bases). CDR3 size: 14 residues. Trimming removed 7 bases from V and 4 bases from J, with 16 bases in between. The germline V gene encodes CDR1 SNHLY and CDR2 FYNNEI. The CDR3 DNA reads TGTGCCAGCACCCCTGAAGGGGCGAGCTATGGCTACACCTTC. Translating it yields CASTPEGASYGYTF.

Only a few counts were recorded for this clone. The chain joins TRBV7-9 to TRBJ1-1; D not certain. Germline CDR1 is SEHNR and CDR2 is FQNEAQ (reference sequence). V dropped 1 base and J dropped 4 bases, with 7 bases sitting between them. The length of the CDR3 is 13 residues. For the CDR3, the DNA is TGTGCCAGCAGCTTAGAGTCGGGCACTGAAGCTTTCTTT. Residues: CASSLESGTEAFF.

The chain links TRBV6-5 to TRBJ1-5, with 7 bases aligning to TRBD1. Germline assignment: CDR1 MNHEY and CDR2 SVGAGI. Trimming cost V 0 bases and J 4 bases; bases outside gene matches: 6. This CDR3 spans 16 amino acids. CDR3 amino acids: CASSYSRQGPNQPQHF. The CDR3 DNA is TGTGCCAGCAGTTACTCGAGACAGGGCCCAAATCAGCCCCAGCATTTT.

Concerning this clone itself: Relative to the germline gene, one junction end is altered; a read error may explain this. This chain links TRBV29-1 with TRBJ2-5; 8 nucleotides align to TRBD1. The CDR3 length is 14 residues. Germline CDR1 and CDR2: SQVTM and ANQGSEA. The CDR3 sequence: CSVVRTGTQEAQYF. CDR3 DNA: TGCAGCGTTGTAAGGACAGGGACACAAGAGGCCCAGTACTTC.

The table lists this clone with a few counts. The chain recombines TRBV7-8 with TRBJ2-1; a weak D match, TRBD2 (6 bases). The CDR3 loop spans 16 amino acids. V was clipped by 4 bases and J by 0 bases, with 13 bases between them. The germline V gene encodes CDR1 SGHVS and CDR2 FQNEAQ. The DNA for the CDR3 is TGTGCCAGCAGCTGGGGACTCCCTAGCTCCTACAATGAGCAGTTCTTC. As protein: CASSWGLPSSYNEQFF.

This chain's CDR3 is CASSEARRGTSNQPQHF. CDR3 in DNA: TGTGCCAGCAGTGAAGCACGCAGGGGTACTAGCAATCAGCCCCAGCATTTT. This sequence joins TRBV2 and TRBJ1-5; maybe TRBD1 (6 bases). CDR3 length: 17 amino acids. CDR1 and CDR2 from the germline V gene are SNHLY and FYNNEI. The germline V and J ends were trimmed by 0 bases and 0 bases, with 12 bases remaining between them.

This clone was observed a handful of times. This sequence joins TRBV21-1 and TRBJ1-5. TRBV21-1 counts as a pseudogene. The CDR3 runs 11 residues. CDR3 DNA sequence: TGTGCCAGCAGCAGGAGACAGCCCCAGCATTTT. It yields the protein CASSRRQPQHF.

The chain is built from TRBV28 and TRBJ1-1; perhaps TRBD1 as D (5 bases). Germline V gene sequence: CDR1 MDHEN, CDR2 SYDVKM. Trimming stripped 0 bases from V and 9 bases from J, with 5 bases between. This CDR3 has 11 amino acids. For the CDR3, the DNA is TGTGCCAGCAGTTTATGGGACAAAGCTTTCTTT. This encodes CASSLWDKAFF.

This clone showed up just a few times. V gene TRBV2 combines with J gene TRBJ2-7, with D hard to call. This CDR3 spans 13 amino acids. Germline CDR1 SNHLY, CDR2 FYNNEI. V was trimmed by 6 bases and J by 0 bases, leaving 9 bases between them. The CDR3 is CASRLLSSYEQYF. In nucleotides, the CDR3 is TGTGCCAGCAGGTTACTAAGCTCCTACGAGCAGTACTTC.

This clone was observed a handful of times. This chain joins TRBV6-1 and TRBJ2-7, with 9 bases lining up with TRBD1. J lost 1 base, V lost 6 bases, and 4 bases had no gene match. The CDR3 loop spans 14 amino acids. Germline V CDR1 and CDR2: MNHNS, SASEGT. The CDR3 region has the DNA TGTGCCAGCAGCATGACAGGGGGTTCCTACGAGCAGTACTTC. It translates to CASSMTGGSYEQYF.